This TCR beta chain was sequenced in a study of vaccination and CD4 T cells after COVID-19. As to this clonotype: No antigen is known for it.

Documented treatment: approximately nine-day PBMC culture with coronavirus spike peptide pools or control peptides (ViraFEST assay). The Oncomine TCR Beta short-read assay was what sequenced the DNA obtained from cultured CD4+ T cells. TCRdb re-derived calls from the PCR reads in MiXCR, one entry per CDR3 protein. The data show tens of thousands of distinct CDR3 sequences, approximately 40% seen once. Trimming left V 1 base short and J 4 bases short, with 16 bases between. The CDR3 totals 16 residues. The germline CDR1 and CDR2 sequences are LNHNV and YYDKDF (reference sequence). The sequence derives from a human donor who had recovered from COVID-19. Source: CD4+ T cells from blood, cultured in vitro, taken before SARS-CoV-2 vaccination. This rearrangement joins TRBV15 to TRBJ1-2, with D maybe TRBD1 (6 bases). CDR3 bases: TGTGCCACCAGCAGAGGTGGAATGGGGACAAGCTATGGCTACACCTTC. Translated: CATSRGGMGTSYGYTF.